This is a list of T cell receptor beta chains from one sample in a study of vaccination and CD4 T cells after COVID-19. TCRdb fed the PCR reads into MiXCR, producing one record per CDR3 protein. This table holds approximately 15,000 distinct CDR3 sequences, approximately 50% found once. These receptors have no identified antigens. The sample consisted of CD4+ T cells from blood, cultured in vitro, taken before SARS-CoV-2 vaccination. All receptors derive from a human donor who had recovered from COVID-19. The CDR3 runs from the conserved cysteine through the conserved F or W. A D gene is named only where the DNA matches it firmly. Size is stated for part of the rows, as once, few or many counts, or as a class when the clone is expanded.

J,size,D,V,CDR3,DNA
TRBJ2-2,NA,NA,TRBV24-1,CATGARANTGELFF,TGTGCCACCGGGGCCAGAGCGAACACCGGGGAGCTGTTTTTT
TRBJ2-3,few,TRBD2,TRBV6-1,CASTSPSGGATDTQYF,TGTGCCAGCACTTCCCCTAGCGGGGGGGCAACAGATACGCAGTATTTT
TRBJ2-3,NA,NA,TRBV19,CASRTDGFTAQYF,TGTGCCAGCAGGACAGATGGGTTCACGGCGCAGTATTTT
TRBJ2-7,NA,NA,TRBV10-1,CASSDAGRPSEQYF,TGCGCCAGCAGTGATGCAGGACGGCCTAGCGAGCAGTACTTC
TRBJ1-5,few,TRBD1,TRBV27,CASSLSGQGGSNQPQHF,TGTGCCAGCAGTTTATCCGGACAGGGTGGGAGCAATCAGCCCCAGCATTTT
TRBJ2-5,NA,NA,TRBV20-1,CSAPGPGLGETQYF,TGCAGTGCACCGGGCCCGGGGCTGGGAGAGACCCAGTACTTC
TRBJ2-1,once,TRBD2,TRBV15,CATSRPSGSYEQFF,TGTGCCACCAGCAGACCTAGCGGGAGCTATGAGCAGTTCTTC
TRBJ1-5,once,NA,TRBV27,CASSLSRDQPQHF,TGTGCCAGCAGTTTATCCAGGGATCAGCCCCAGCATTTT
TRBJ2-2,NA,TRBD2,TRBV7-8,CASSVASGSNTGELFF,TGTGCCAGCAGCGTGGCTAGCGGGAGCAACACCGGGGAGCTGTTTTTT
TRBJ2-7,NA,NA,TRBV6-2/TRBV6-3,CASSYGTGTEQYF,TGTGCCAGCAGTTATGGAACGGGGACCGAGCAGTACTTC
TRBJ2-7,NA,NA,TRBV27,CASSPRTPYEQYF,TGTGCCAGCAGCCCCCGGACTCCGTACGAGCAGTACTTC
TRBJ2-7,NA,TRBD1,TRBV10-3,CAIRRDRVANEQYF,TGTGCCATCAGGAGGGACAGGGTGGCCAACGAGCAGTACTTC
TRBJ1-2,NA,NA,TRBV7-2,CASSLVVRDNYGYTF,TGTGCCAGCAGCTTAGTAGTTCGGGACAACTATGGCTACACCTTC
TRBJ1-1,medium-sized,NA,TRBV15,CATSRDFGETTEAFF,TGTGCCACCAGCAGAGATTTCGGGGAGACTACTGAAGCTTTCTTT
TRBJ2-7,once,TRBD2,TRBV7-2,CASSLAGEREGYEQYF,TGTGCCAGCAGCTTAGCTGGAGAGCGGGAGGGATACGAGCAGTACTTC
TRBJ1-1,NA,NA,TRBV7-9,CASSLGTDSFEAFF,TGTGCCAGCAGCTTAGGGACAGACTCTTTTGAAGCTTTCTTT
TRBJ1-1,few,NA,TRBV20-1,CSAKVFTEAFF,TGCAGTGCTAAGGTTTTCACTGAAGCTTTCTTT
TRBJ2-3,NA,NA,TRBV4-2,CASSQDAATGAPTDTQYF,TGTGCCAGCAGCCAAGATGCGGCGACGGGAGCGCCCACAGATACGCAGTATTTT
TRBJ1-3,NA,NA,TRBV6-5,CASSYSKGVPSSSGNTIYF,TGTGCCAGCAGTTACTCGAAGGGAGTACCATCGAGCTCTGGAAACACCATATATTTT
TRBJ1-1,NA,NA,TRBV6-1,CASSRVSRGGTEAFF,TGTGCCAGCAGTCGCGTCTCCCGGGGCGGCACTGAAGCTTTCTTT
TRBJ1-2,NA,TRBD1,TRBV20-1,CSARDYRGWNYGYTF,TGCAGTGCTAGGGACTACAGGGGATGGAACTATGGCTACACCTTC
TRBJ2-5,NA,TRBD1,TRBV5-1,CASSSRDRGQETQYF,TGCGCCAGCAGCTCCCGGGACAGGGGCCAAGAGACCCAGTACTTC
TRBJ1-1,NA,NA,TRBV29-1,CSVAGTLTEAFF,TGCAGCGTTGCCGGGACCCTCACTGAAGCTTTCTTT
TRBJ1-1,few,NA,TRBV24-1,CATRAGRYGNTEAFF,TGTGCCACCAGGGCGGGTAGATATGGGAACACTGAAGCTTTCTTT
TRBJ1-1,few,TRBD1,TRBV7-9,CASSIGQGNTEAFF,TGTGCCAGCAGCATCGGACAGGGTAACACTGAAGCTTTCTTT
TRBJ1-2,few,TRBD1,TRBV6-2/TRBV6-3,CASSSTGMGGYTF,TGTGCCAGCAGCTCGACAGGGATGGGTGGCTACACCTTC
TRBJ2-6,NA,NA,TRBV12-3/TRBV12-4,CASSFRSSGANVLTF,TGTGCCAGCAGTTTTCGGAGCTCTGGGGCCAACGTCCTGACTTTC
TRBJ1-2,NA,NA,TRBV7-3,CASSLKSLPSDGYTF,TGTGCCAGCAGCTTAAAGAGCTTACCCTCAGATGGCTACACCTTC
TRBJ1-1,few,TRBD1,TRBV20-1,CSAPDRETEAFF,TGCAGTGCCCCGGACAGGGAGACTGAAGCTTTCTTT
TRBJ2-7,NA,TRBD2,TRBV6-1,CASSVSAGGFEEQYF,TGTGCCAGCAGTGTATCGGCGGGGGGATTTGAGGAGCAGTACTTC
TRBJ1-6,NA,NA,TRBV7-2,CASSLGGSYNSPLHF,TGTGCCAGCAGCTTAGGGGGATCCTATAATTCACCCCTCCACTTT
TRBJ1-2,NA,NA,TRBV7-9,CASSFRDNLGYTF,TGTGCCAGCAGCTTTCGAGACAATCTTGGCTACACCTTC
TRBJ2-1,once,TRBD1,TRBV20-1,CSAYTGGWGNEQFF,TGCAGTGCTTATACAGGGGGATGGGGGAATGAGCAGTTCTTC
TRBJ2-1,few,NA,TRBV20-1,CSASSVGVYDEQFF,TGCAGTGCTAGTTCTGTGGGAGTATACGATGAGCAGTTCTTC
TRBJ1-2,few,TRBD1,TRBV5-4,CASSLDRTGGYGYTF,TGTGCCAGCAGCTTAGATCGGACAGGGGGGTATGGCTACACCTTC
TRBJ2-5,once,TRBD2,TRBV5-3,CASSQLAGAGFGTQYF,TGTGCCAGCAGCCAGCTAGCGGGGGCTGGGTTTGGGACCCAGTACTTC
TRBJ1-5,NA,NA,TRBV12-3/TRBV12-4,CASAPLRGGNQPQHF,TGTGCCAGCGCTCCCCTCAGGGGTGGCAATCAGCCCCAGCATTTT
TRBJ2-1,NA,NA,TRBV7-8,CASSSGTLGEQFF,TGTGCCAGCAGCTCCGGGACTCTGGGGGAGCAGTTCTTC
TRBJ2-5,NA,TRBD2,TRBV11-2,CASSSFSGGAVETQYF,TGTGCCAGCAGCTCGTTTAGCGGGGGGGCCGTTGAGACCCAGTACTTC
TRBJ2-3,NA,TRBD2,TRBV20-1,CSATKRGLKDTQYF,TGCAGTGCTACAAAGCGGGGCTTGAAAGATACGCAGTATTTT
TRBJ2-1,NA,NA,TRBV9,CASSTGSYNEQFF,TGTGCCAGCAGCACAGGGAGTTACAATGAGCAGTTCTTC
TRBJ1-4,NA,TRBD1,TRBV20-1,CSASLTGNEKLFF,TGCAGTGCTAGTTTGACAGGGAACGAAAAACTGTTTTTT